A selection of T cell receptor beta chains follows, all from one sample in a study of blood T cell repertoires in COVID-19. Clones were sequenced by immunoSEQ multiplex PCR, and TCRdb holds only the in-frame ones, with some missing. Among around 170,000 clones, 89% were seen once, and the ten largest hold under 2%. The specimen sequenced was peripheral blood. These receptor sequences come from a man aged 18 to 35 who had recovered from COVID-19. The CDR3 runs from the conserved cysteine through the conserved F or W. The order of the fields is V gene, D gene, clone size, J gene, CDR3 DNA, CDR3 protein. D genes are given only for firm matches. Clone size is not always given. Where it is, it says once, few, many or a class for expanded clones.

TRBV5-4	TRBD1	-	TRBJ1-6	TGTGCCAGCAGCTTGGACGGGACAGGGGTTCATTCACCCCTCCACTTT	CASSLDGTGVHSPLHF
TRBV6-5	-	-	TRBJ1-2	TGTGCCAGCAGTTTCCAAAGTGGCAATGGCTACACCTTC	CASSFQSGNGYTF
TRBV6-2/TRBV6-3	TRBD1	-	TRBJ2-6	TGTGCCAGCAGTACCGAAGGGGGCGTCGCTGGGGCCAACGTCCTGACTTTC	CASSTEGGVAGANVLTF
TRBV10-3	TRBD1	once	TRBJ2-4	TGTGCCATCAGTGAGACAGGGGGAGCGGGAGCCAAAAACATTCAGTACTTC	CAISETGGAGAKNIQYF
TRBV4-3	-	-	TRBJ2-7	TGCGCCAGCAGCCAAGATCTAGAAGGGGATGCGGTCGGGCAGTACTTC	CASSQDLEGDAVGQYF
TRBV3-1/TRBV3-2	-	once	TRBJ1-6	TGTGCCAGCAGCCAAGGAGGAAGTTTTAATTCACCCCTCCACTTT	CASSQGGSFNSPLHF
TRBV3-1/TRBV3-2	-	-	TRBJ2-1	TGTGCCAGCAGCCAAGACGCGGGAAATGAGCAGTTCTTC	CASSQDAGNEQFF
TRBV15	-	-	TRBJ2-3	TGTGCCACCAGGGTGGCCAGTAGCACAGATACGCAGTATTTT	CATRVASSTDTQYF
TRBV29-1	-	once	TRBJ2-3	TGCAGCGTTGAATATGGGGCCACAGATACGCAGTATTTT	CSVEYGATDTQYF
TRBV29-1	-	-	TRBJ2-7	TGCAGCGTTCTCCGACAGTACGAGCAGTACTTC	CSVLRQYEQYF
TRBV18	-	-	TRBJ2-5	TGTGCCAGCTCCCCGTACGGGGAAGAGACCCAGTACTTC	CASSPYGEETQYF
TRBV20-1	-	-	TRBJ2-7	TGCAGTGCTAGTCAGGGCGGGGCTACCTACGAGCAGTACTTC	CSASQGGATYEQYF
TRBV6-5	-	-	TRBJ1-2	TGTGCCAGCAGTCCTGCCTCCACGAGCTATGGCTACACCTTC	CASSPASTSYGYTF
TRBV20-1	-	-	TRBJ1-4	TGCAGTGCTAGTCGGGGTGAAAAACTGTTTTTT	CSASRGEKLFF
TRBV7-2	TRBD1	once	TRBJ1-4	TGTGCCAGCTTTTCTACAGGGGGGCCTGAAAAACTGTTTTTT	CASFSTGGPEKLFF
TRBV7-2	TRBD2	-	TRBJ2-7	TGTGCCAGCAGCATCGGACTAGCGGGAGGGCCCTACGAGCAGTACTTC	CASSIGLAGGPYEQYF
TRBV7-2	-	-	TRBJ1-1	TGTGCCAGCAGCTTAGATGGGTCTCCCGGGACTGAAGCTTTCTTT	CASSLDGSPGTEAFF
TRBV5-8	-	-	TRBJ1-4	TGTGCCAGCAGCTTGGGGGGCCGGTGGGAAAAACTGTTTTTT	CASSLGGRWEKLFF
TRBV5-1	-	-	TRBJ2-1	TGCGCCAGCAGCTTGGAAGCCAATGAGCAGTTCTTC	CASSLEANEQFF
TRBV5-1	-	-	TRBJ2-7	TGCGCCAGCAGCTTGGACAGGAACTACGAGCAGTACTTC	CASSLDRNYEQYF
TRBV2	TRBD1	-	TRBJ1-6	TGTGCCAGCAGTGCCCAGGGGGCGCGAAATTCACCCCTCCACTTT	CASSAQGARNSPLHF
TRBV6-5	TRBD2	-	TRBJ2-1	TGTGCCAGCAGTTACCTAGCGGGTGAGATGCGGTTCTTC	CASSYLAGEMRFF
TRBV6-5	TRBD1	few	TRBJ2-1	TGTGCCAGCAGCCAGGGGGCTACAGAGGAGTTCTTC	CASSQGATEEFF
TRBV7-6	TRBD2	-	TRBJ2-1	TGTGCCAGCAGCTTAGGCCCCCCGGGACTAGCGGGAGTCAATGAGCAGTTCTTC	CASSLGPPGLAGVNEQFF
TRBV7-2	-	-	TRBJ2-7	TGTGCCAGCAGCTTAGCGCTAGGGGGGGGGCACTCCTACGAGCAGTACTTC	CASSLALGGGHSYEQYF
TRBV4-3	-	-	TRBJ2-1	TGCGCCAGCAGCCTCGGACTTTACAATGAGCAGTTCTTC	CASSLGLYNEQFF
TRBV6-5	TRBD2	-	TRBJ2-1	TGTGCCAGCAGTTACAAAGCGGGAGTCTACAATGAGCAGTTCTTC	CASSYKAGVYNEQFF
TRBV7-9	TRBD1	-	TRBJ2-1	TGTGCCAGCAGCACCCGGACAGGGGGCGAACCCAATGAGCAGTTCTTC	CASSTRTGGEPNEQFF
TRBV3-1/TRBV3-2	TRBD2	-	TRBJ2-1	TGTGCCAGCAGCCCCACTATAGCGGGTGCCTACAATGAGCAGTTCTTC	CASSPTIAGAYNEQFF
TRBV5-5	-	-	TRBJ1-1	TGTGCCAGCAGCCCCCGTGGCAGTGGGAGGGGTCCTCTGAACACTGAAGCTTTCTTT	CASSPRGSGRGPLNTEAFF
TRBV7-2	-	few	TRBJ1-4	TGTGCCAGCAGCTTAGTGGGTACCTCAGGGGAAAAACTGTTTTTT	CASSLVGTSGEKLFF
TRBV9	TRBD1	-	TRBJ1-5	TGTGCCAGCAGCGGCGGGACAGAGCTTGGCCCCCAGCATTTT	CASSGGTELGPQHF
TRBV3-1/TRBV3-2	TRBD2	-	TRBJ2-1	TGTGCCAGCAGCCAAATGAGCGGGAGGACCTCCTACAATGAGCAGTTCTTC	CASSQMSGRTSYNEQFF
TRBV19	TRBD2	-	TRBJ2-2	TGTGCCAGTACCGGGACTAGCGGGAGAGTTGGCACCGGGGAGCTGTTTTTT	CASTGTSGRVGTGELFF
TRBV7-2	-	-	TRBJ2-3	TGTGCCAGCAGCTTAGGTTCAACGGGAGTAGGAGATACGCAGTATTTT	CASSLGSTGVGDTQYF
TRBV9	-	-	TRBJ2-6	TGTGCCAGCAGCGTAGTGGTGGCCCTTAACGTCCTGACTTTC	CASSVVVALNVLTF
TRBV25-1	-	-	TRBJ2-2	TGTGCCAGCAGTGAATATCGGGGGAACACCGGGGAGCTGTTTTTT	CASSEYRGNTGELFF
TRBV6-2/TRBV6-3	-	-	TRBJ1-1	TGTGCCAGCAGTTACCATGGGGGGGCCACTCGTGAAGCTTTCTTT	CASSYHGGATREAFF
TRBV7-8	-	once	TRBJ1-5	TGTGCCAGCAGCTCCATAGACACTTATAGTCAGCCCCAGCATTTT	CASSSIDTYSQPQHF
TRBV3-1/TRBV3-2	TRBD2	-	TRBJ2-2	TGTGCCAGCAGCCAATGGTGGACTAGCGGGAGAGATACCGGGGAGCTGTTTTTT	CASSQWWTSGRDTGELFF
TRBV19	-	-	TRBJ2-7	TGTGCCAGTAGTGCCTACTACGCCTACGAGCAGTACTTC	CASSAYYAYEQYF
TRBV19	-	-	TRBJ2-5	TGTGCCAGTAGTATAGGGACAGCTCTCCCCCGGGAGACCCAGTACTTC	CASSIGTALPRETQYF
TRBV9	TRBD1	-	TRBJ1-1	TGTGCCAGCAGCTCCGGCGGGACAGGCCCCCATGAAGCTTTCTTT	CASSSGGTGPHEAFF
TRBV7-2	TRBD2	-	TRBJ2-7	TGTGCCAGCAGCTTAGGTAGAGGACTAGCGGGAGTCGAGCAGTACTTC	CASSLGRGLAGVEQYF
TRBV5-4	-	-	TRBJ1-2	TGTGCCAGCAGCTTGGGGGGCGGGAGGACTTTCGAGGATAACTATGGCTACACCTTC	CASSLGGGRTFEDNYGYTF
TRBV18	TRBD1	-	TRBJ1-2	TGTGCCAGCTCACGGGGACAGGGCGAGTATGGCTACACCTTC	CASSRGQGEYGYTF
TRBV6-5	-	-	TRBJ1-4	TGTGCCAGCAGTTACTCCCCGAGCGAAAAACTGTTTTTT	CASSYSPSEKLFF
TRBV7-2	-	-	TRBJ1-2	TGTGCCAGCAGCCCAGGTGATGGCTACACCTTC	CASSPGDGYTF
TRBV20-1	-	-	TRBJ1-4	TGCAGTGCTAGTAAAGGGGAACTGTTTTTT	CSASKGELFF
TRBV28	TRBD2	-	TRBJ2-1	TGTGCCAGCAGTGGACTGACTAGCGGGCTATACAATGAGCAGTTCTTC	CASSGLTSGLYNEQFF
TRBV6-6	-	-	TRBJ1-5	TGTGCCAGCAGTTACTTAACTATTAGCAATCAGCCCCAGCATTTT	CASSYLTISNQPQHF
TRBV11-2	TRBD1	-	TRBJ2-4	TGTGCCAGCAGCTCAGGACAGGGGGACAAAAACATTCAGTACTTC	CASSSGQGDKNIQYF
TRBV25-1	-	-	TRBJ1-1	TGTGCCAGCAGTGACGGCGGGGGCCGCATGAACACTGAAGCTTTCTTT	CASSDGGGRMNTEAFF
TRBV27	-	-	TRBJ1-2	TGTGCCAGCGGCCACCGCGACAGCCTCTATGGCTACACCTTC	CASGHRDSLYGYTF
TRBV28	-	few	TRBJ1-2	TGTGCCAGCAGTTCCCCTTGGGTGGCCAGGGATGGCTACACCTTC	CASSSPWVARDGYTF